Below, one TCR beta chain is given with its context. Its antigen is not identified. The data belong to a study of T cell responses to AZD1222 COVID-19 vaccine. Regarding the study as a whole: Clonal diversity may have been underestimated in mostly white British donors.

This CDR3 contains 14 residues. Germline lookup yields CDR1 SNHLY and CDR2 FYNNEI. The V end was cut by 6 bases, the J end by 8 bases, with 19 bases between. Assay: immunoSEQ multiplex PCR; the TCRdb copy retains only in-frame clones and omits some. The sample holds some 180,000 clones, approximately 90% seen once. This receptor was taken from an adult in good health. The specimen comprised peripheral blood, sampled on day 0 of AZD1222 vaccination. The rearrangement joins TRBV2 to TRBJ1-2; D gene uncertain. The CDR3 reads CASREQPGRGGYTF. CDR3 nucleotide sequence: TGTGCCAGCAGGGAACAGCCGGGCAGAGGAGGCTACACCTTC.